The 8 T cell receptor beta chains presented below share a single source sample, sequenced in a study of radiation and T cells in renal cell carcinoma. Libraries were prepared by immunoSEQ multiplex PCR; TCRdb keeps only in-frame clonotypes and omits some of them. Of roughly 90,000 clones listed, 85% are singletons. Time point meaning: blood 4 weeks post-SBRT, at nephrectomy. Treatment of the sample: 15 Gy SBRT to primary tumor, nephrectomy 4 weeks later. The sequenced sample was blood, obtained from a patient whose treatment included radiotherapy and nephrectomy. All receptors come from a man between 50 and 59 years old with renal cell carcinoma.

This rearrangement joins TRBV19 to TRBJ2-7, with TRBD2 matching 9 bases. J lost 0 bases, V lost 5 bases, and 8 bases had no gene match. Germline CDR1 is LNHDA and CDR2 is SQIVND (reference sequence). The CDR3 is made up of 16 amino acids. This CDR3 reads CASSARSGGSSYEQYF. CDR3 sequence (DNA): TGTGCCAGTAGTGCGCGTAGCGGGGGCAGCTCCTACGAGCAGTACTTC.

J is TRBJ1-3 and V is TRBV11-1; 7 bases agree with TRBD1. The CDR3 has 15 amino acids. The J segment lost 0 bases and the V segment lost 7 bases, leaving 6 bases of the junction unmatched. CDR1 and CDR2 (germline): SGHAT, FQDESV (reference sequence). CDR3 residues: CASTRTGFSGNTIYF. The CDR3 nucleotides read TGTGCCAGCACCAGGACAGGCTTCTCTGGAAACACCATATATTTT.

This clone is a singleton in its sample. The chain is built from TRBV6-5 and TRBJ2-7; D possibly corresponds to TRBD2 (5 bases). CDR3 size: 14 residues. The V gene's germline CDR1 is MNHEY and CDR2 SVGAGI. Between the trimmed V and J ends, which lost 6 bases and 0 bases, there was a span of 12 bases. The CDR3 loop reads CASSTTGSSYEQYF. DNA for the CDR3: TGTGCCAGCAGCACCACGGGGAGCTCCTACGAGCAGTACTTC.

This clone was picked up a small number of times. In the same sample, other DNA sequences code for this CDR3. V gene TRBV30 combines with J gene TRBJ1-5, with D possibly matching TRBD1 (5 bases). This CDR3 is 13 amino acids long. V lost 0 bases, J lost 4 bases, and 7 bases lay in between. Germline CDR1 and CDR2: GTSNPN and SVGIG (reference sequence). The CDR3 region is CAWSVRGNQPQHF. The CDR3 region has the DNA TGTGCCTGGAGTGTACGGGGGAATCAGCCCCAGCATTTT.

The chain couples TRBV5-1 to TRBJ2-1; no firm D call. This CDR3 region has 14 residues. The ends were cut back, 6 bases at V and 0 bases at J, with 10 bases in the middle. The germline V gene encodes CDR1 SGHRS and CDR2 YFSETQ. This CDR3 reads CASNPGNSYNEQFF. The CDR3 nucleotides read TGCGCCAGCAATCCGGGTAACTCCTACAATGAGCAGTTCTTC.

V is TRBV30 and J is TRBJ2-7; TRBD2 aligns across 9 bases. Germline CDR1 is GTSNPN and CDR2 is SVGIG (reference sequence). The CDR3 is 14 amino acids. V trimming: 6 bases; J trimming: 1 base; junction bases outside the gene matches: 7. The DNA of the CDR3 is TGTGCCTGCCTTAGCGGGAGCTTTTCCTACGAGCAGTACTTC. It translates to CACLSGSFSYEQYF.

The rearrangement uses TRBV7-3 and TRBJ2-1, with a possible D match to TRBD2 (5 bases). The CDR3 is made up of 15 amino acids. The germline V gene has CDR1 SGHTA and CDR2 FQGTGA. Deletions cut 5 bases from V and 0 bases from J, with 11 bases between. CDR3 region: CASSQRISSYNEQFF. The CDR3 DNA reads TGTGCCAGCAGCCAGCGGATTAGCTCCTACAATGAGCAGTTCTTC.

Only a few counts were recorded for this clone. V and J are TRBV4-1 and TRBJ2-5, with D unresolved. Trimming took 9 bases from V and 2 from J, leaving 13 bases between them. CDR3 length: 13 amino acids. Germline CDR1 reads MGHRA; CDR2 reads YSYEKL. The chain's CDR3 is CASSGSYQETQYF. CDR3 sequence (DNA): TGCGCCAGTTCCGGAAGCTATCAAGAGACCCAGTACTTC.